This T cell receptor beta chain was captured in a study of blood T cell repertoires in COVID-19. Study-wide context: T cells, B-cell-depleted T cells, or PBMCs supplied cDNA or gDNA.

The table came from immunoSEQ multiplex PCR; TCRdb's copy has only in-frame clones and leaves some out. Among 250,000 to 350,000 clones listed, around 85% were seen once. Enrollees, roughly 18 to 90 years old, lived in around 23 US areas. In assigning cohorts, the study relied on participant-reported clinical history. This TCR was sampled from a woman aged 50 to 65 who had recovered from COVID-19. The sample consisted of PBMCs or T cells enriched from blood (not recorded which).

The CDR3 DNA follows: TGTGCCAGCAGCTTAGGGGGGGGACAGGGTCTATACGAGCAGTACTTC. Its protein is CASSLGGGQGLYEQYF. The V gene is TRBV11-2, the J gene TRBJ2-7; 9 bases agree with TRBD1. Germline V gives CDR1 SGHAT, CDR2 FQNNGV. The CDR3 is made up of 16 amino acids. V lost 1 base, J lost 4 bases, and 8 bases stayed unmatched.